This TCR beta chain derives from a study of blood T cell repertoires in COVID-19. For the study at large: Some COVID-19 samples were acute and others convalescent; all came from the United States, Italy and Spain. Nucleic acid was either cDNA or gDNA, and it came from T cells, B-cell-depleted T cells, or PBMCs.

What the recovered Cohort 3 donors had was two negative PCRs, clearance, or symptom resolution. The V gene end was trimmed by 7 bases and the J gene end by 2 bases; junction bases not matched to a gene: 5. The CDR3 has 15 amino acids. CDR1 is SGHNT and CDR2 is YYREEE in the germline V gene (reference sequence). The repertoire was sequenced with immunoSEQ multiplex PCR; TCRdb's copy has only in-frame clones and lacks some. The data show 150,000 or so clones, 80% seen once. The specimen was PBMCs or T cells enriched from blood (not recorded which). The TCR comes from a woman aged 55-69 years who had recovered from COVID-19. The V gene is TRBV5-4, the J gene TRBJ2-3; the match to TRBD2 covers 12 bases. CDR3 DNA sequence: TGTGCCAGCCTCTCTAGCGGGGGGGACACAGATACGCAGTATTTT. This codes for CASLSSGGDTDTQYF.